This T cell receptor (beta chain) was identified in a study of TIL therapy for anti-PD-1-resistant metastatic lung cancer. Study background: Patients had a median age of about 50 years (range about 35-80).

Time point indicated: pre-treatment sample, taken before nivolumab and TIL therapy. Most excised metastases sampled were pleural nodules or supraclavicular lymph nodes. Tumor harvest preceded PD-1/PD-L1 blockade, followed by nivolumab treatment. This clone was observed a few times. The immunoSEQ assay was v3. Sequencing depth was 1.5 million to 2 million read pairs for survey level, roughly 4.5-6 million for deep. Sequencing used immunoSEQ multiplex PCR; TCRdb keeps in-frame clones, though not all of them. In the table there are 95,000 or so clones, about two thirds of which are singletons. Trimming removed 1 base from V and 5 bases from J, with 17 bases in between. The CDR3 length is 17 residues. Germline-derived CDR1 and CDR2 are LNHDA and SQIVND (reference sequence).

Material: tumor tissue, obtained at baseline. This TCR was sampled from a person aged 25 to 80 with non-small cell lung cancer. The genes are TRBV19 and TRBJ2-2; possibly TRBD2 for D (5 bases). Here the CDR3 reads CASSIAGGPVETGELFF. The DNA for the CDR3 is TGTGCCAGTAGTATAGCGGGCGGGCCTGTGGAGACCGGGGAGCTGTTTTTT.